The 2 T cell receptor beta chains reported below all come from one sample, sequenced in a study of regulatory T cells in long-lasting Graves disease. With iRepertoire HTBI primers and Arm-PCR of CDR3 regions, TCR beta libraries were built. TCRdb re-called the multiplex PCR reads with MiXCR, one entry per CDR3 protein. Of some 340,000 distinct CDR3 sequences listed, 10% to 15% are singletons. The sample's time point: newly diagnosed GD, antithyroid drugs for less than 3 months. Preparation of the TCR library used RNA extracted from PBMCs. These data also featured in a second study, about T cells in Graves' hyperthyroidism and ophthalmopathy.

The input for sequencing was peripheral blood mononuclear cells (PBMCs), taken at new diagnosis, from a patient treated with antithyroid drugs. Receptors originate from a woman aged 18-30 years with Graves disease.

This clonotype was counted many times. The CDR3 nucleotides are TGTGCCAGCTCACCTCTCTCTAACTATGGCTACACCTTC. It yields the protein CASSPLSNYGYTF. The rearrangement uses TRBV18 and TRBJ1-2; D is unclear. The CDR3 contains 13 residues. Germline assignment: CDR1 KGHSH and CDR2 LQKENI. V dropped 3 bases and J dropped 0 bases, with 5 bases sitting between them.

This clonotype turned up a few times. The rearrangement uses TRBV7-2 and TRBJ2-3; D gene uncertain. This CDR3 region has 15 residues. Trimming shortened V by 2 bases and J by 3 bases, and 12 bases separated the two germline ends. Germline assignment: CDR1 SGHTA and CDR2 FQGNSA. The chain's CDR3 is CASSLRGRSTDTQYF. The CDR3 DNA is TGTGCCAGCAGCTTACGTGGCAGGAGTACAGATACGCAGTATTTT.